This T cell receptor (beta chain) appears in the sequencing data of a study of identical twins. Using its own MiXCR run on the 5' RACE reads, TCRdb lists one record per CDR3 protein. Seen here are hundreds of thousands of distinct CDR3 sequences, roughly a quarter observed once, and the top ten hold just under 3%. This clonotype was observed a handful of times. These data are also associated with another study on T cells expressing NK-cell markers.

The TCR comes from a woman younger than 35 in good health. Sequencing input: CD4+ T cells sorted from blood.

CDR3 sequence reads: CASSLAPGAYNEQFF. DNA for the CDR3: TGCGCCAGCAGCTTGGCGCCGGGAGCCTACAATGAGCAGTTCTTC. This chain joins TRBV5-1 and TRBJ2-1; perhaps TRBD2 as D (6 bases). Germline values: CDR1 SGHRS, CDR2 YFSETQ. V was trimmed by 0 bases and J by 2 bases, leaving 9 bases between them. The CDR3 spans 15 residues.